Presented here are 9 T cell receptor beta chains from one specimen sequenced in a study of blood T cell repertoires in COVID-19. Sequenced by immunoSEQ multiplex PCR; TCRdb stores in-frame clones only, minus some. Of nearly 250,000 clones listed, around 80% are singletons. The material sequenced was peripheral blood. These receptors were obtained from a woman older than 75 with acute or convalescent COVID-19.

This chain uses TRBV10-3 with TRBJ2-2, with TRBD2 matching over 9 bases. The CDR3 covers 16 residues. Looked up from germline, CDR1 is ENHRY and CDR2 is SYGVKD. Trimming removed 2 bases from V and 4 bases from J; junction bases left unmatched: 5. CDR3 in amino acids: CAISERAGGGTGELFF. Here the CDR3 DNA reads TGTGCCATCAGTGAGAGGGCGGGAGGGGGCACCGGGGAGCTGTTTTTT.

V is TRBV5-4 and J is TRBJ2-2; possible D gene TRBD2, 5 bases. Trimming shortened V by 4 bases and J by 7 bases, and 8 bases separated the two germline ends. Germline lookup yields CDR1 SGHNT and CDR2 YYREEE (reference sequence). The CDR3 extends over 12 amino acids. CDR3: CASSPRDGELFF. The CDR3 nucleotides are TGTGCCAGCAGCCCTCGGGACGGGGAGCTGTTTTTT.

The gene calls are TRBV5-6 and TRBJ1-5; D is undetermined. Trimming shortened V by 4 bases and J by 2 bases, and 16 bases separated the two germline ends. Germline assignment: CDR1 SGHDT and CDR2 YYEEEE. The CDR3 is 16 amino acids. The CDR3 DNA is TGTGCCAGCAGCGCTAAGACCTCGGAGCGCAATCAGCCCCAGCATTTT. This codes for CASSAKTSERNQPQHF. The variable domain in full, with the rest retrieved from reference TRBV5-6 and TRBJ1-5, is DAGVTQSPTHLIKTRGQQVTLRCSPKSGHDTVSWYQQALGQGPQFIFQYYEEEERQRGNFPDRFSGHQFPNYSSELNVNALLLGDSALYLCASSAKTSERNQPQHFGDGTRLSIL.

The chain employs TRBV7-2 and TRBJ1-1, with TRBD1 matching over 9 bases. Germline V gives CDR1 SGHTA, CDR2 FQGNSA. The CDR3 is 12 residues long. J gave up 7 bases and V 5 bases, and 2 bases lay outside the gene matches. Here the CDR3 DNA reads TGTGCCAGCAGCCGGGACAGGGATGAAGCTTTCTTT. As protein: CASSRDRDEAFF.

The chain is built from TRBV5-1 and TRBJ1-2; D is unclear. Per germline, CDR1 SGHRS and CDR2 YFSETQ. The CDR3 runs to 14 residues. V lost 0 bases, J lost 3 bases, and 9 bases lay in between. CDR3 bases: TGCGCCAGCAGCTTGGACACAAGTGACTATGGCTACACCTTC. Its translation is CASSLDTSDYGYTF.

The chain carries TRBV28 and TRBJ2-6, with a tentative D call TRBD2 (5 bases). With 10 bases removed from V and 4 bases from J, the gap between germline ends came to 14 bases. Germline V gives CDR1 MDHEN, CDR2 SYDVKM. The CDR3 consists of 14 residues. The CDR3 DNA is TGTGCCACCCTTTGGGGAGACGGGGCCAACGTCCTGACTTTC. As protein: CATLWGDGANVLTF.

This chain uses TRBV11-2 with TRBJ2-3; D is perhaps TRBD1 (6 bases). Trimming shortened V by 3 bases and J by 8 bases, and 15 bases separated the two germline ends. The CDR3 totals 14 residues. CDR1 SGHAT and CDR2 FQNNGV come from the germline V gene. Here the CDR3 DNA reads TGTGCCAGCAGCTTGGCCCCGAGGGGGAGTACGCAGTATTTT. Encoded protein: CASSLAPRGSTQYF.

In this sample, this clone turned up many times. The CDR3 sequence is CASGAYGYYGYTF. CDR3 DNA: TGTGCCAGCGGGGCATACGGTTACTATGGCTACACCTTC. The chain links TRBV6-6 to TRBJ1-2; possible D gene TRBD1, 5 bases. Per the germline V gene, CDR1 is MNHNY and CDR2 is SVGAGI (reference sequence). V was pared by 8 bases and J by 3 bases, with 13 bases between. The CDR3 has 13 residues.

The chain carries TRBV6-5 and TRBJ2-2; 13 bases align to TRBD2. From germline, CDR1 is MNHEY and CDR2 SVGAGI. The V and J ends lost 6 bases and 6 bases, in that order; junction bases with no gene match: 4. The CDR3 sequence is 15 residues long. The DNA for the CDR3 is TGTGCCAGCAGCCGAGGACTAGCGGGAGCCGGGGAGCTGTTTTTT. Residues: CASSRGLAGAGELFF.